Listed here are 21 T cell receptor beta chains from one sample, sequenced in a study of blood T cell repertoires in COVID-19. Using immunoSEQ multiplex PCR, the repertoire was profiled, and TCRdb retains in-frame clones only, with some absent. The sample yields a few hundred thousand clones, just under 90% seen once. Sequencing input: PBMCs or T cells enriched from blood (not recorded which). All receptors derive from a woman aged 25 to 45 who had recovered from COVID-19.

The chain has TRBV7-2 and TRBJ2-3; 7 positions match TRBD1. CDR3 length: 16 amino acids. Germline V gene sequence: CDR1 SGHTA, CDR2 FQGNSA. Unmatched junction bases numbered 10, after V lost 1 base and J lost 6 bases. The CDR3 loop reads CASSLDLQGVSDTQYF. The CDR3 coding sequence is TGTGCCAGCAGCTTAGATCTCCAGGGGGTTAGTGATACGCAGTATTTT.

The chain uses TRBV7-9 and TRBJ1-3; D is undetermined. The V and J ends lost 1 base and 6 bases respectively, with 7 bases between them. CDR3 length equals 13 residues. CDR1 is SEHNR, CDR2 FQNEAQ, per germline (reference sequence). The CDR3 sequence is CASSLVASNTIYF. DNA for the CDR3: TGTGCCAGCAGCTTAGTAGCGTCAAACACCATATATTTT.

The chain combines TRBV19 with TRBJ2-2; D perhaps matches TRBD2 (5 bases). The CDR3 sequence is 16 residues long. The germline gives CDR1 LNHDA, CDR2 SQIVND (reference sequence). The V end lost 3 bases, the J end lost 2 bases, and 13 bases lay between the germline ends. The CDR3 sequence is CASSIGGPSNTGELFF. DNA for the CDR3: TGTGCCAGTAGTATCGGAGGACCGAGTAACACCGGGGAGCTGTTTTTT.

The chain couples TRBV4-3 to TRBJ2-6; the D is unclear. The CDR3 spans 16 residues. Germline CDR1 LGHNA, CDR2 YSLEER. Deletions cut 0 bases from V and 3 bases from J, with 9 bases between. The CDR3 nucleotides read TGCGCCAGCAGCCAAGATCTCGTGAGTGGGGCCAACGTCCTGACTTTC. This translates into CASSQDLVSGANVLTF.

The genes are TRBV9 and TRBJ2-2; 8 bases are shared with TRBD1. CDR1 is SGDLS and CDR2 is YYNGEE in the germline V gene. The J segment lost 0 bases and the V segment lost 6 bases, leaving 7 bases of the junction unmatched. This CDR3 region has 16 residues. The CDR3 nucleotides are TGTGCCAGCACCCCCAGGGACAGGACGAACACCGGGGAGCTGTTTTTT. It encodes CASTPRDRTNTGELFF.

This chain uses TRBV15 with TRBJ1-5; TRBD1 is a possible D gene (6 bases). Trimming shortened V by 2 bases and J by 6 bases, and 17 bases separated the two germline ends. This CDR3 spans 16 amino acids. CDR1 is LNHNV and CDR2 is YYDKDF in the germline V gene (reference sequence). Written as DNA, the CDR3 is TGTGCCACCAGCAGACAACAGGGTGGGCTTAGTCAGCCCCAGCATTTT. As protein: CATSRQQGGLSQPQHF.

CDR3 nucleotides: TGTGCCAGCAGCTTAAGCCAGGGGGCTCTCAACACTGAAGCTTTCTTT. Residues: CASSLSQGALNTEAFF. The rearrangement links TRBV7-9 to TRBJ1-1, with 8 nucleotides matching TRBD1. CDR3 length: 16 residues. Germline CDR1 reads SEHNR; CDR2 reads FQNEAQ (reference sequence). With V trimmed by 2 bases and J by 2 bases, 7 bases remained unmatched. Variable domain in full (rest from reference TRBV7-9 and TRBJ1-1): DTGVSQNPRHKITKRGQNVTFRCDPISEHNRLYWYRQTLGQGPEFLTYFQNEAQLEKSRLLSDRFSAERPKGSFSTLEIQRTEQGDSAMYLCASSLSQGALNTEAFFGQGTRLTVV.

This clone has only one observation. The chain links TRBV18 to TRBJ1-5; 9 bases line up with TRBD1. The CDR3 is 15 amino acids. Germline V gives CDR1 KGHSH, CDR2 LQKENI. V shed 2 bases and J 6 bases; nucleotides not matched to a gene: 5. The CDR3: CASSPGTGPAQPQHF. CDR3 nucleotides: TGTGCCAGCTCACCAGGGACAGGGCCAGCTCAGCCCCAGCATTTT. Drawing the rest from reference TRBV18 and TRBJ1-5, the complete variable domain is NAGVMQNPRHLVRRRGQEARLRCSPMKGHSHVYWYRQLPEEGLKFMVYLQKENIIDESGMPKERFSAEFPKEGPSILRIQQVVRGDSAAYFCASSPGTGPAQPQHFGDGTRLSIL.

The chain couples TRBV9 to TRBJ1-6, with a weak D call TRBD1 (6 bases). Germline values: CDR1 SGDLS, CDR2 YYNGEE. V lost 0 bases and J 7 bases, leaving 11 bases between the germline ends. The CDR3 has 15 amino acids. CDR3 sequence (DNA): TGTGCCAGCAGCGTAGTCGGGGGGCCCAATTCACCCCTCCACTTT. It translates to CASSVVGGPNSPLHF.

This chain uses TRBV11-2 with TRBJ2-3; 8 nucleotides align to TRBD2. Germline loops: CDR1 SGHAT, CDR2 FQNNGV. With V trimmed by 2 bases and J by 1 base, 2 bases remained unmatched. This CDR3 has 15 residues. CDR3 in DNA: TGTGCCAGCAGCTTACAGCGGGGGCGCACAGATACGCAGTATTTT. Its protein product is CASSLQRGRTDTQYF.

J is TRBJ1-4 and V is TRBV19; TRBD1 agrees at 8 bases. There are 14 residues in the CDR3. V lost 1 base and J lost 8; bases outside the gene matches: 3. Germline V gene data show CDR1 as LNHDA and CDR2 as SQIVND (reference sequence). CDR3: CASSIGTGSEKLFF. CDR3 DNA sequence: TGTGCCAGTAGTATAGGGACAGGGTCAGAAAAACTGTTTTTT.

The chain joins TRBV7-3 to TRBJ2-5; 8 bases are a match to TRBD2. V dropped 2 bases and J dropped 2; count of bases not matched to a gene: 10. The CDR3 sequence is 17 residues long. The V gene's germline CDR1 is SGHTA and CDR2 FQGTGA. The CDR3 nucleotides are TGTGCCAGCAGCTTAGCGGGTGGCGGGGGGTATCAAGAGACCCAGTACTTC. This codes for CASSLAGGGGYQETQYF.

The J gene is TRBJ1-3, the V gene TRBV28; a possible D gene is TRBD1 (5 bases). The CDR3 runs 18 residues. Trimming cost V 5 bases and J 1 base, with 21 bases left between them. Per the germline V gene, CDR1 is MDHEN and CDR2 is SYDVKM. CDR3 sequence reads: CASSPLWVRGGSGNTIYF. Here the CDR3 DNA reads TGTGCCAGCAGTCCCTTATGGGTCCGGGGGGGATCTGGAAACACCATATATTTT.

The V and J genes are TRBV7-9 and TRBJ2-7, with a tentative D call TRBD1 (5 bases). CDR3 length: 15 amino acids. Germline lookup yields CDR1 SEHNR and CDR2 FQNEAQ (reference sequence). Trimming cost V 0 bases and J 0 bases, with 9 bases left between them. Here the CDR3 reads CASSLANRSSYEQYF. CDR3 DNA sequence: TGTGCCAGCAGCTTAGCCAACAGGAGCTCCTACGAGCAGTACTTC. Variable domain in full (rest from reference TRBV7-9 and TRBJ2-7): DTGVSQNPRHKITKRGQNVTFRCDPISEHNRLYWYRQTLGQGPEFLTYFQNEAQLEKSRLLSDRFSAERPKGSFSTLEIQRTEQGDSAMYLCASSLANRSSYEQYFGPGTRLTVT.

The rearrangement links TRBV19 to TRBJ1-5; 10 nucleotides line up with TRBD1. The V segment lost 5 bases and the J segment 7 bases; nucleotides outside the gene matches: 14. This CDR3 is built from 17 residues. The germline V gene has CDR1 LNHDA and CDR2 SQIVND (reference sequence). The CDR3 DNA is TGTGCCAGTAGTTTCATGCCGGGACAGGGGTTAGCGCAGCCCCAGCATTTT. This translates into CASSFMPGQGLAQPQHF.

The genes are TRBV7-9 and TRBJ1-2; 8 bases align to TRBD1. The length of the CDR3 is 15 residues. From germline, CDR1 is SEHNR and CDR2 FQNEAQ (reference sequence). V was pared by 0 bases and J by 4 bases, with 4 bases of the junction left unmatched. CDR3 DNA: TGTGCCAGCAGCTTAGCGGACAGGGTGAGCTATGGCTACACCTTC. Protein product: CASSLADRVSYGYTF.

The chain recombines TRBV5-1 with TRBJ1-1; no reliable D call. V was pared by 4 bases and J by 12 bases, with 16 bases between. This CDR3 region has 12 residues. From germline, CDR1 is SGHRS and CDR2 YFSETQ. As DNA, the CDR3 is TGCGCCAGCAGCCCGGGAGACACGGATTCTTTCTTT. Its protein is CASSPGDTDSFF.

V and J are TRBV7-2 and TRBJ2-7; 8 nucleotides agree with TRBD1. The V gene's germline CDR1 is SGHTA and CDR2 FQGNSA. This CDR3 is built from 15 residues. V shed 3 bases, J shed 4 bases, and the junction held 8 bases outside the gene matches. CDR3 protein: CASSFGSGGVYEQYF. The CDR3 nucleotides read TGTGCCAGCAGCTTCGGTTCAGGGGGCGTTTACGAGCAGTACTTC.

J is TRBJ2-5 and V is TRBV5-6, with TRBD1 matching 9 bases. V gave up 4 bases and J gave up 0 bases; unmatched junction bases: 10. The CDR3 loop spans 17 amino acids. From germline, CDR1 is SGHDT and CDR2 YYEEEE. The CDR3 loop is CASSLLGQGQHQETQYF. The CDR3 region has the DNA TGTGCCAGCAGCCTGTTAGGACAGGGGCAACACCAAGAGACCCAGTACTTC.

The count of this clone is one. This rearrangement joins TRBV7-2 to TRBJ2-7, with a tentative D call TRBD2 (5 bases). Germline V gene data show CDR1 as SGHTA and CDR2 as FQGNSA. The CDR3 contains 14 residues. V lost 1 base and J lost 0, with 7 bases in between. CDR3 region: CASSLGGRSYEQYF. The CDR3 bases are TGTGCCAGCAGCTTAGGCGGGCGCTCCTACGAGCAGTACTTC. Complete variable domain (other parts from reference TRBV7-2 and TRBJ2-7): GAGVSQSPSNKVTEKGKDVELRCDPISGHTALYWYRQSLGQGLEFLIYFQGNSAPDKSGLPSDRFSAERTGGSVSTLTIQRTQQEDSAVYLCASSLGGRSYEQYFGPGTRLTVT.

This clone has just one count. One junction end disagrees with the germline gene, perhaps due to a read error. The V and J genes are TRBV6-6 and TRBJ2-7, with D possibly TRBD1 on 5 matching bases. Germline V lookup: CDR1 MNHNY, CDR2 SVGAGI (reference sequence). The CDR3 has 13 residues. This CDR3 reads CASSYSRGYEQNF. CDR3 DNA: TGTGCCAGCAGTTACTCTAGGGGCTACGAGCAGAACTTC.